This T cell receptor (beta chain) was profiled in a study of cytomegalovirus exposure and HLA in healthy donors. Germline V gives CDR1 LNHDA, CDR2 SQIVND (reference sequence). With 4 bases clipped from V and 4 bases from J, the junction kept 3 bases outside the gene matches. This CDR3 has 13 residues. PCR involved 60 Vbeta and 13 Jbeta primers. TCRdb's copy holds only in-frame clones and misses some; the assay was immunoSEQ multiplex PCR. The sample features roughly 78,000 clones, with roughly 0.9% in its top ten. The sequencing sample was made of PBMCs. The sequence was collected from a boy aged 5-17 years in good health and CMV-seronegative. The chain combines TRBV19 with TRBJ1-2, with 7 positions matching TRBD1. In nucleotides, the CDR3 is TGTGCCAGTAGTACGGGACAGACCTATGGCTACACCTTC. It specifies CASSTGQTYGYTF.